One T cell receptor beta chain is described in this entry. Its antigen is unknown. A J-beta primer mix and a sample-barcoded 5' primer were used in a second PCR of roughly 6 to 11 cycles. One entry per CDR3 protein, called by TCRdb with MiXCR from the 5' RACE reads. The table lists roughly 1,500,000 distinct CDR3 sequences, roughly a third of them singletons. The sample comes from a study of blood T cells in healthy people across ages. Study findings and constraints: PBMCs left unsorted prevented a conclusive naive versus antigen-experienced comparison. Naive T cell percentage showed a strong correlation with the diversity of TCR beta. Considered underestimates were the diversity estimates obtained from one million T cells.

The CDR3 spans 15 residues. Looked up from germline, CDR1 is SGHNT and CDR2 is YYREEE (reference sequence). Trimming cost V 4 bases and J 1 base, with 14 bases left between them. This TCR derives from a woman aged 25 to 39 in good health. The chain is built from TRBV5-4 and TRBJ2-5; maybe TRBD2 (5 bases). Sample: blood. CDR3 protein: CASSAPGNLQETQYF. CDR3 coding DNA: TGTGCCAGCAGCGCCCCCGGGAACCTCCAAGAGACCCAGTACTTC.